The 9 T cell receptor beta chains below come from one sample, sequenced in a study of cytomegalovirus exposure and HLA in healthy donors. The PCR had 60 Vbeta and 13 Jbeta primers. Some clones are missing from TCRdb's copy, which holds only in-frame ones; the method was immunoSEQ multiplex PCR. Here the sample spans about 190,000 clones, about 90% being singletons. The sequenced material came from PBMCs. The origin of the receptors is a boy younger than 10 in good health and CMV-seronegative.

The CDR3 nucleotides are TGTGCCAGCAGCTCCGGACTGGTCGCTGAAGCTTTCTTT. Encoded protein: CASSSGLVAEAFF. V gene TRBV7-6 combines with J gene TRBJ1-1; no definite D call. V gave up 4 bases and J gave up 6 bases, with 12 bases separating them. The CDR3 runs to 13 residues. The germline gives CDR1 SGHVS, CDR2 FNYEAQ.

The chain is built from TRBV7-2 and TRBJ1-2; D unclear. This CDR3 is built from 14 residues. CDR1 and CDR2 (germline): SGHTA, FQGNSA. Trimming took 5 bases from V and 6 from J, leaving 16 bases between them. The CDR3: CASSLRVGRDGYTF. DNA of the CDR3: TGTGCCAGCAGCCTCCGGGTAGGGCGGGATGGCTACACCTTC.

The chain recombines TRBV5-6 with TRBJ2-5; TRBD2 agrees at 10 bases. Judging by the DNA end, TRBJ2-7 fits better; the J call may be wrong. The CDR3 consists of 16 residues. Germline CDR1 is SGHDT and CDR2 is YYEEEE. The CDR3 spells CASSLGIAGGRVEQYF. The CDR3 bases are TGTGCCAGCAGCTTGGGGATAGCGGGAGGACGGGTCGAGCAGTACTTC.

The genes are TRBV27 and TRBJ1-1, with 8 bases aligning to TRBD1. The CDR3 is 16 residues long. Looked up from germline, CDR1 is MNHEY and CDR2 is SMNVEV (reference sequence). Trimming took 5 bases from V and 3 from J; bases not matched to a gene: 11. CDR3 nucleotides: TGTGCCAGCAGTCCATGGAGCAGGGGGCGCGACACTGAAGCTTTCTTT. Protein product: CASSPWSRGRDTEAFF.

V is TRBV28 and J is TRBJ2-5; possible D gene TRBD1, 6 bases. From germline, CDR1 is MDHEN and CDR2 SYDVKM. Trimming removed 2 bases from V and 4 bases from J, with 17 bases in between. The CDR3 consists of 16 residues. The chain's CDR3 is CASSLVGRTDRETQYF. The CDR3 DNA is TGTGCCAGCAGTTTAGTGGGGCGGACAGATCGAGAGACCCAGTACTTC.

V usage is TRBV11-2 and J usage is TRBJ2-1; 7 nucleotides align to TRBD1. After removal of 5 bases from V and 8 bases from J, the junction contained 12 bases not matched to a gene. This CDR3 is 15 amino acids long. Germline V gene lookup returns CDR1 SGHAT and CDR2 FQNNGV. The CDR3 sequence is CASSQGKGANYEQFF. In DNA form, the CDR3 reads TGTGCCAGCAGCCAGGGGAAGGGGGCTAACTATGAGCAGTTCTTC.

This sequence joins TRBV7-9 and TRBJ2-7; D might be TRBD2 (6 bases). The V and J ends lost 1 base and 5 bases respectively, with 12 bases between them. The CDR3 is made up of 14 amino acids. Germline values: CDR1 SEHNR, CDR2 FQNEAQ (reference sequence). DNA of the CDR3: TGTGCCAGCAGCTTAGTCCCCGGGGGTCACGAGCAGTACTTC. Residues: CASSLVPGGHEQYF. The full variable domain, its missing parts supplied by reference TRBV7-9 and TRBJ2-7, is DTGVSQNPRHKITKRGQNVTFRCDPISEHNRLYWYRQTLGQGPEFLTYFQNEAQLEKSRLLSDRFSAERPKGSFSTLEIQRTEQGDSAMYLCASSLVPGGHEQYFGPGTRLTVT.

V is TRBV30 and J is TRBJ1-5; D remains ambiguous. CDR1 and CDR2 (germline): GTSNPN, SVGIG (reference sequence). V lost 3 bases to trimming and J lost 6 bases, with 9 bases between them. The CDR3 spans 12 residues. Here the CDR3 DNA reads TGTGCCTGGAGGAGGGAAGGTCAGCCCCAGCATTTT. It translates to CAWRREGQPQHF.

V and J are TRBV5-1 and TRBJ2-3, with 10 bases fitting TRBD1. CDR3 length: 16 residues. V trimming: 4 bases; J trimming: 3 bases; junction bases outside the gene matches: 8. Germline V CDR1 and CDR2: SGHRS, YFSETQ. The CDR3 DNA reads TGCGCCAGCAGCGACCCCGGGACAGGGGTTACAGATACGCAGTATTTT. This gives the protein CASSDPGTGVTDTQYF.